One and the same sample provided the 12 T cell receptor beta chains below, sequenced in a study of patients and donors after allogeneic stem cell transplantation. MiXCR was run by TCRdb on the RT-PCR reads, yielding one entry per CDR3 protein. The data show tens of thousands of distinct CDR3 sequences, roughly 52% seen once. Sequencing was performed on blood, either unsorted or a sorted T cell fraction (not recorded which). These receptors came from a human donor who was either an allogeneic HSCT recipient or a stem cell or donor lymphocyte infusion donor (not recorded which). It is not recorded whose cells these are; they may come from a transplant donor.

The chain is built from TRBV7-3 and TRBJ1-1; D is perhaps TRBD1 (6 bases). V shed 5 bases and J shed 3 bases, with 13 bases lying between them. The CDR3 covers 14 residues. Germline assignment: CDR1 SGHTA and CDR2 FQGTGA. In DNA, the CDR3 is TGTGCCAGCAGCCAGCTGGGGGCCGACACTGAAGCTTTCTTT. This gives the protein CASSQLGADTEAFF.

The chain links TRBV7-9 to TRBJ1-1; D is unresolved. CDR3 size: 14 residues. Germline V lookup: CDR1 SEHNR, CDR2 FQNEAQ (reference sequence). Deletions cut 1 base from V and 4 bases from J, with 10 bases between. CDR3 sequence (DNA): TGTGCCAGCAGCTTAGTCGGGGATTTCACTGAAGCTTTCTTT. The encoded protein is CASSLVGDFTEAFF.

J is TRBJ1-5 and V is TRBV28, with a possible D match to TRBD1 (5 bases). The CDR3 covers 16 residues. CDR1 is MDHEN and CDR2 is SYDVKM in the germline V gene. The germline V and J ends were trimmed by 5 bases and 2 bases, with 16 bases remaining between them. CDR3 DNA sequence: TGTGCCAGCAGTGGGTGGGACGGCCTTGGCAATCAGCCCCAGCATTTT. Translating gives CASSGWDGLGNQPQHF.

The genes are TRBV15 and TRBJ2-5, with D possibly matching TRBD1 (5 bases). V lost 5 bases and J lost 0, with 19 bases in between. CDR1 is LNHNV, CDR2 YYDKDF, per germline (reference sequence). The CDR3 is made up of 17 amino acids. Here the CDR3 reads CATSRTARVRDQETQYF. The CDR3 region has the DNA TGTGCCACCAGCCGAACAGCCAGGGTTCGTGACCAAGAGACCCAGTACTTC.

This clonotype turned up a few times. V and J are TRBV6-5 and TRBJ2-2, with D unclear. Trimming shortened V by 0 bases and J by 10 bases, and 18 bases separated the two germline ends. Germline lookup yields CDR1 MNHEY and CDR2 SVGAGI. CDR3 length: 16 amino acids. The CDR3, as DNA: TGTGCCAGCAGTTACTCCTATAGAATCGACCGCCAGGAGCTGTTTTTT. Protein sequence: CASSYSYRIDRQELFF.

J is TRBJ2-1 and V is TRBV4-3; D remains unclear. Trimming shortened V by 0 bases and J by 6 bases, and 9 bases separated the two germline ends. Germline CDR1 and CDR2: LGHNA and YSLEER. This CDR3 has 14 amino acids. DNA for the CDR3: TGCGCCAGCAGCCAAGAACCAGCCTTCAATGAGCAGTTCTTC. It specifies CASSQEPAFNEQFF.

V is TRBV21-1 and J is TRBJ2-7; TRBD2, the table's D call, was not compared with the DNA. TRBV21-1 is termed a pseudogene. CDR3 size: 17 residues. The CDR3 reads CASSASRGPRGRYEQYF. The CDR3 DNA follows: TGTGCCAGCAGCGCATCCCGCGGACCGAGGGGAAGATACGAGCAGTACTTC.

V and J are TRBV24-1 and TRBJ1-5; the D is unclear. Germline assignment: CDR1 KGHDR and CDR2 SFDVKD. CDR3 size: 15 residues. Trimming took off 4 bases at V and 4 bases at J, with 13 bases between the two ends. The CDR3 loop is CATSDPDISNQPQHF. In nucleotides, the CDR3 is TGTGCCACCAGTGACCCCGACATATCTAATCAGCCCCAGCATTTT.

V gene TRBV4-3 combines with J gene TRBJ2-3, with D unclear. V dropped 0 bases and J dropped 1 base, with 11 bases sitting between them. Germline V gene data show CDR1 as LGHNA and CDR2 as YSLEER. CDR3 length: 16 amino acids. The CDR3 sequence: CASSQDTTTGTDTQYF. CDR3 nucleotide sequence: TGCGCCAGCAGCCAAGATACGACCACAGGCACAGATACGCAGTATTTT.

This chain connects TRBV7-9 to TRBJ1-1; D is possibly TRBD1 (5 bases). Looked up from germline, CDR1 is SEHNR and CDR2 is FQNEAQ (reference sequence). The CDR3 is 13 amino acids. Trimming left V 7 bases short and J 5 bases short, with 14 bases between. The CDR3 region is CASTRDGGTEAFF. The CDR3, as DNA: TGTGCCAGCACCCGGGACGGAGGGACTGAAGCTTTCTTT. The full variable domain, its missing parts supplied by reference TRBV7-9 and TRBJ1-1, is DTGVSQNPRHKITKRGQNVTFRCDPISEHNRLYWYRQTLGQGPEFLTYFQNEAQLEKSRLLSDRFSAERPKGSFSTLEIQRTEQGDSAMYLCASTRDGGTEAFFGQGTRLTVV.

This clonotype was counted between two and nine times. The rearrangement links TRBV12-3 or TRBV12-4 to TRBJ1-1; D gene uncertain. Trimming shortened V by 3 bases and J by 4 bases, and 6 bases separated the two germline ends. The CDR3 totals 12 residues. In nucleotides, the CDR3 is TGTGCCAGCAGTTTTTGGGGCACTGAAGCTTTCTTT. Translating it yields CASSFWGTEAFF.

This chain joins TRBV11-2 and TRBJ2-2; D might be TRBD1 (5 bases). This CDR3 region has 17 residues. Germline V gene sequence: CDR1 SGHAT, CDR2 FQNNGV. V shed 3 bases and J shed 4 bases, with 18 bases lying between them. This chain's CDR3 is CASSLTAGMTSTGELFF. DNA of the CDR3: TGTGCCAGCAGCTTGACTGCAGGGATGACTTCCACCGGGGAGCTGTTTTTT.